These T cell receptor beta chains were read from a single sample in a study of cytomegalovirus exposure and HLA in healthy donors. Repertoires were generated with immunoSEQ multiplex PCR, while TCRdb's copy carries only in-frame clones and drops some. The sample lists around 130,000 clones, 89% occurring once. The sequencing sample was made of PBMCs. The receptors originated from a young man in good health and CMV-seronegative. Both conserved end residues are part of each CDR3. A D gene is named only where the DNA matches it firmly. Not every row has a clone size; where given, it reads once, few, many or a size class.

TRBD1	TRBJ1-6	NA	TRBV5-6	TGTGCCAGCAGCTTGGGGGACAGTAATTCACCCCTCCACTTT	CASSLGDSNSPLHF
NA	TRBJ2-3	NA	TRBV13	TGTGCCAGCAGCGAGAGTTATACGCAGTATTTT	CASSESYTQYF
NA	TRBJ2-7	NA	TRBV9	TGTGCCAGCAGTGCAGAGGGCCGTGGGGACGAGCAGTACTTC	CASSAEGRGDEQYF
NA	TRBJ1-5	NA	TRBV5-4	TGTGCCAGCAGCATCCAGGGGAGTAATCAGCCCCAGCATTTT	CASSIQGSNQPQHF
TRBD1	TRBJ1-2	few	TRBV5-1	TGCGCCAGCAGCGCTGCCGGGACAGGGGGTCCCTATGGCTACACCTTC	CASSAAGTGGPYGYTF
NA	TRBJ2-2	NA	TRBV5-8	TGTGCCAGCAGCTTCTGGCAAACCGGGGAGCTGTTTTTT	CASSFWQTGELFF
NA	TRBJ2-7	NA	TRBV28	TGTGCCAGCAGTTTATCAGGGTTGCCCTACGAGCAGTACTTC	CASSLSGLPYEQYF
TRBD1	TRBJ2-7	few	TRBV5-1	TGCGCCAGCAGCTTCACAGGGACAGGTGATGGATACGAGCAGTACTTC	CASSFTGTGDGYEQYF
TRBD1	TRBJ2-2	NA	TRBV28	TGTGCCAGCAAAACCGACAGGGTCCCCGGGGAGCTGTTTTTT	CASKTDRVPGELFF
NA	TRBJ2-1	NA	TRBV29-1	TGCAGCGTTGAAGGGGACATTCGAATCAATGAGCAGTTCTTC	CSVEGDIRINEQFF
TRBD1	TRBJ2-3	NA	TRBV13	TGTGCCAGCAGTAAAAAACAGGGGGGTCCCACAGATACGCAGTATTTT	CASSKKQGGPTDTQYF
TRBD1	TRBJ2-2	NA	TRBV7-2	TGTGCCAGCAGCTTAGCCGGCAGGGGGCCCCCCCGATACGACACCGGGGAGCTGTTTTTT	CASSLAGRGPPRYDTGELFF
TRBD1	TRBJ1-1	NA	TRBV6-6	TGTGCCAGCACTAGATCGGACAGGGAAAATGAAGCTTTCTTT	CASTRSDRENEAFF
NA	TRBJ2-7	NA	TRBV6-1	TGTGCCAGCAGTGAACTCGGGGTCTCCTACGAGCAGTACTTC	CASSELGVSYEQYF
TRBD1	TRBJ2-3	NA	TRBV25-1	TGTGCCAGCAGTGCCTGGGAGACAGGGGGCGCAGATACGCAGTATTTT	CASSAWETGGADTQYF